This TCR beta chain is from a study of OX40 agonist ivuxolimab in advanced cancers. This CDR3 is built from 14 residues. CDR1 and CDR2 (germline): SGHNT, YYREEE (reference sequence). The V end was cut by 5 bases, the J end by 2 bases, with 13 bases between. The data were produced by immunoSEQ multiplex PCR, yet TCRdb's version contains in-frame clones alone and is incomplete. The sample holds some 70,000 clones; under 85% are singletons and the top ten take roughly 2.3%. V is TRBV5-4 and J is TRBJ2-5; D is uncertain. Sequences were derived from CD4+ or CD8+ T cells sorted from blood, sampled in a trial of the OX40 agonist ivuxolimab. The sequence derives from an adult with an advanced solid tumor such as melanoma, head and neck, liver or kidney cancer. The CDR3 reads CASRTTERQETQYF. CDR3 bases: TGTGCCAGCAGAACGACGGAAAGGCAAGAGACCCAGTACTTC.